The present T cell receptor beta chain was sequenced within a study of blood T cell repertoires in COVID-19. Profiling relied on immunoSEQ multiplex PCR, and the TCRdb table lists in-frame clones only, not all of them. The sample holds more than 95,000 clones, 70% to 90% seen once. The CDR3 has 15 amino acids. Germline CDR1 and CDR2: MDHEN and SYDVKM. Losses at the gene ends were 4 bases for V and 6 bases for J; bases not matched to a gene: 12. The table lists this clone with a count of one. The J gene is TRBJ2-7, the V gene TRBV28, with TRBD1 identical over 7 bases. This TCR derives from a man aged 50 to 59 in a cohort sampled during active COVID-19. The sequenced sample was peripheral blood. In nucleotides, the CDR3 is TGTGCCAGCAGTTCCTGGACAGGATCGGGTGTCGAGCAGTACTTC. Residues: CASSSWTGSGVEQYF. Full variable domain (outside the CDR3, taken from reference TRBV28 and TRBJ2-7): DVKVTQSSRYLVKRTGEKVFLECVQDMDHENMFWYRQDPGLGLRLIYFSYDVKMKEKGDIPEGYSVSREKKERFSLILESASTNQTSMYLCASSSWTGSGVEQYFGPGTRLTVT.